This T cell receptor beta chain was recovered during a study of blood T cell repertoires in COVID-19. Overall study context: Italy, Spain and the United States were the sources of the convalescent and acute COVID-19 samples. PBMCs, B-cell-depleted T cells, or T cells provided the cDNA or gDNA that made up the material.

There are 14 residues in the CDR3. Germline V gene data show CDR1 as SGHVS and CDR2 as FQNEAQ. V lost 5 bases, J lost 2 bases, and 10 bases lay in between. Per the original methods: Amplification with reference gene primers provided the estimates of nucleated cell counts. TCRdb keeps only in-frame clones here, not all; method: immunoSEQ multiplex PCR. Clone size and the V and J calls come from that table; the DNA yielded D and trimming. The table shows over 85,000 clones, with around 75% occurring only once. The sequenced sample was peripheral blood. The sequence derives from a man in his 70s with acute or convalescent COVID-19. V usage is TRBV7-8 and J usage is TRBJ1-5; maybe TRBD1 (6 bases). The CDR3 here is CASSPRQGNQPQHF. CDR3 in DNA: TGTGCCAGCAGCCCAAGACAGGGCAATCAGCCCCAGCATTTT. Full variable domain (rest looked up from reference TRBV7-8 and TRBJ1-5): GAGVSQSPRYKVAKRGQDVALRCDPISGHVSLFWYQQALGQGPEFLTYFQNEAQLDKSGLPSDRFFAERPEGSVSTLKIQRTQQEDSAVYLCASSPRQGNQPQHFGDGTRLSIL.